This TCR beta chain was documented in a study of control samples from healthy donors and cancer patients. Only a few counts were recorded for this clone. The V end lost 5 bases, the J end lost 7 bases, and 20 bases lay between the germline ends. The CDR3 is 15 residues long. Per the germline V gene, CDR1 is SGHVS and CDR2 is FQNEAQ. Profiled with immunoSEQ multiplex PCR; TCRdb holds only in-frame clones, not every one. The repertoire holds 60,000 to 75,000 clones, with approximately 85% as singletons. The chain recombines TRBV7-8 with TRBJ1-2; D not certain. The sample was blood. This receptor was identified in a man between 35 and 55 years old in good health. CDR3 DNA sequence: TGTGCCAGCAGCCCAAAGACGGCCCCCGTGAGTGGCTACACCTTC. Its protein product is CASSPKTAPVSGYTF.